The TCR beta chain under discussion was sequenced for a study of shared clonotypes between healthy human individuals. For this clone: Antigen specificity is unknown.

The germline gives CDR1 SEHNR, CDR2 FQNEAQ (reference sequence). This CDR3 contains 16 residues. Trimming cost V 5 bases and J 5 bases; bases outside gene matches: 12. General study results and limits: An anticipated effect of sequencing depth on clonotype sharing among donors was recognized.

Naive CD8 cells lacked CD45RO, underwent positive selection for CCR7 and left out terminally differentiated effector memory CD45RA+ cells. Sorted-subset replicate PCR reactions were performed with about 200 ng DNA, corresponding to 25,000 to 35,000 T cell genomes. The table came from immunoSEQ multiplex PCR; TCRdb's copy has only in-frame clones and leaves some out. The sample records around 2,000,000 clones, over 85% being singletons. The V call is TRBV7-9, the J call TRBJ2-7; 10 bases match TRBD1. Input material: naive CD8+ T cells sorted from blood. The sequence was collected from a man younger than 35 in good health. The CDR3 loop is CASSLTPGQGSDEQYF. In DNA form, the CDR3 reads TGTGCCAGCAGCCTAACGCCGGGACAGGGGTCCGACGAGCAGTACTTC.